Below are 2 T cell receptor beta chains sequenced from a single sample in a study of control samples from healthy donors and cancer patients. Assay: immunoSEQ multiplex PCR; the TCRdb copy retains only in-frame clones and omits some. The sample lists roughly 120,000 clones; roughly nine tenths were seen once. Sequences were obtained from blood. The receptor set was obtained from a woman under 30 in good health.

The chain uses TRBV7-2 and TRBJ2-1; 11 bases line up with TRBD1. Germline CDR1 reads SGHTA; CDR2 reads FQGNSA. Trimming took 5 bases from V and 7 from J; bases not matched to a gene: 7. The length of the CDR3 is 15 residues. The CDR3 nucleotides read TGTGCCAGCAGCCTTGGACAGGGGGCCCGTAATGAGCAGTTCTTC. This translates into CASSLGQGARNEQFF.

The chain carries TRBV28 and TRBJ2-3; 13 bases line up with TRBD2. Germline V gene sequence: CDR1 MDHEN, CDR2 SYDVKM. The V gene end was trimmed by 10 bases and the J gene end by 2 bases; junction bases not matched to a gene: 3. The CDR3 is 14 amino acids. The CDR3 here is CATTSGRVTDTQYF. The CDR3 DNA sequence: TGTGCCACCACTAGCGGGAGGGTCACAGATACGCAGTATTTT.